Sequencing of this T cell receptor (beta chain) was carried out in a study of shared clonotypes between healthy human individuals. Study outcomes and limitations: Among donors, clonotype sharing was expected to be affected by sequencing depth.

A word on this clone: What it recognizes is unknown.

The CDR3 runs 12 residues. V was shortened by 6 bases and J by 2 bases, with 7 bases between the two germline ends. Germline V CDR1 and CDR2: MDHEN, SYDVKM. The assay was carried out at the deep level. Here immunoSEQ multiplex PCR was the method, and the copy in TCRdb shows in-frame clones only, minus some. The sample carries 470,000 or so clones, more than 75% recorded once. The sequence was collected from a woman aged 40 to 49 in good health. Some clones in this sample may be carry-over from other donors' samples. The chain is built from TRBV28 and TRBJ1-1; D is unclear. Input material: PBMCs. The CDR3 DNA reads TGTGCCAGCAGGCTAAGAAACACTGAAGCTTTCTTT. Residues: CASRLRNTEAFF.